The rows below give T cell receptor beta chains drawn from one sample of a study of CD4+ T cells in melanoma. Data came from immunoSEQ multiplex PCR; TCRdb stores just in-frame clones and leaves some out. The sample lists some 13,000 clones, around 68% occurring once. Source material: cells from a culture (not recorded whether cultured in vitro). Receptor source: a human donor with melanoma. CDR3s include the opening cysteine and the closing phenylalanine or tryptophan. A D gene is named only where the DNA matches it firmly. A row's size may be missing; if present it is once, few, many or a size class.

clone size	V gene	J gene	D gene	CDR3 DNA	CDR3 protein
.	TRBV11-3	TRBJ1-6	.	TGTGCCAGCAGCTTAGGAAGAAATTCACCCCTCCACTTT	CASSLGRNSPLHF
few	TRBV5-1	TRBJ2-1	.	TGCGCCAGCAGCTTGGCCTCTAGCAACGAGCAGTTCTTC	CASSLASSNEQFF
few	TRBV10-3	TRBJ1-2	.	TGTGCCATCAGTGAAACAGGAAGTTATGGCTACACCTTC	CAISETGSYGYTF
.	TRBV6-5	TRBJ1-3	.	TGTGCCAGCAGTTACTCTTCAGGGTTCGGAAACACCATATATTTT	CASSYSSGFGNTIYF
.	TRBV9	TRBJ2-3	.	TGTGCCAGCAGCGTAGTAGAGCTCACAGATACGCAGTATTTT	CASSVVELTDTQYF
.	TRBV5-1	TRBJ2-2	.	TGCGCCAGCAGTTCGGACGGGAACACCGGGGAGCTGTTTTTT	CASSSDGNTGELFF
medium-sized	TRBV6-6	TRBJ1-6	.	TGTGCCAGCAGGAGTCGGACTCTTAATTCACCCCTCCACTTT	CASRSRTLNSPLHF
.	TRBV6-6	TRBJ1-5	.	TGTGCCAGCAGTTACGACGGGGGCCTCAATCAGCCCCAGCATTTT	CASSYDGGLNQPQHF
.	TRBV19	TRBJ2-2	TRBD1	TGTGCCAGTAGTCCTTGGGGACAGGGGAACACCGGGGAGCTGTTTTTT	CASSPWGQGNTGELFF
few	TRBV19	TRBJ2-7	.	TGTGCCAGTAGCAAGGGGGGACCGGTCTACGAGCAGTACTTC	CASSKGGPVYEQYF
.	TRBV2	TRBJ1-3	.	TGTGCCAGCAGTGAAGTCGGATCTGGAAACACCATATATTTT	CASSEVGSGNTIYF
.	TRBV4-1	TRBJ1-4	.	TGCGCCAGCAGCCAAGTGACTTTTAGCAAACTGTTTTTT	CASSQVTFSKLFF
.	TRBV9	TRBJ1-4	.	TGTGCCAGCAGCGCAGGGATCACTAATGAAAAACTGTTTTTT	CASSAGITNEKLFF
few	TRBV30	TRBJ1-3	.	TGTGCCTGGAGTTTTGTCCCCCGTAAGAACACCATATATTTT	CAWSFVPRKNTIYF
.	TRBV5-1	TRBJ2-7	.	TGCGCCAGCAGCTTAACGGCCAACCCTCCCTACGAGCAGTACTTC	CASSLTANPPYEQYF
.	TRBV6-1	TRBJ1-6	.	TGTGCCAGCAGTGCCGGGGGGTGGTCAGGTTCACCCCTCCACTTT	CASSAGGWSGSPLHF
.	TRBV15	TRBJ1-5	TRBD1	TGTGCCACCAGCAGAAACCGGGACAGGGGGATTCAGCCCCAGCATTTT	CATSRNRDRGIQPQHF
.	TRBV11-2	TRBJ1-2	.	TGTGCCAGCAGCCTGCTCGGACAGAACTATGGCTACACCTTC	CASSLLGQNYGYTF
.	TRBV9	TRBJ2-5	TRBD2	TGTGCCAGCTCCCGACGGGGGGATGAGACCCAGTACTTC	CASSRRGDETQYF
few	TRBV6-5	TRBJ1-2	.	TGTGCCAGCCTTGGGGCCTCTAACTATGGCTACACCTTC	CASLGASNYGYTF
few	TRBV19	TRBJ1-1	TRBD1	TGTGCCAGTACCAACAGGGGAGAAGCTTTCTTT	CASTNRGEAFF
few	TRBV14	TRBJ1-1	TRBD1	TGTGCCAGCAGCCAAGCCCTACTTAGACAGGGCGAGACTTTCTTT	CASSQALLRQGETFF
few	TRBV10-2	TRBJ1-1	TRBD1	TGCGCCAGCAGTGTGACAGGGGGCACTGAAGCTTTCTTT	CASSVTGGTEAFF
few	TRBV18	TRBJ2-7	TRBD2	TGTGCCAGCTCACCTGGATTAGCGGGGAGCCACGAGCAGTACTTC	CASSPGLAGSHEQYF
.	TRBV10-3	TRBJ2-5	.	TGTGCCACAACTAACCGACAAGGAGAGACCCAGTACTTC	CATTNRQGETQYF
.	TRBV19	TRBJ2-5	TRBD1	TGTGCCAGTAGTGTGACAGGGACAGAGACCCAGTACTTC	CASSVTGTETQYF
.	TRBV9	TRBJ2-5	.	TGTGCCAGCAGCGTAGGTTCGGGGGTTGAAGAGACCCAGTACTTC	CASSVGSGVEETQYF
.	TRBV12-5	TRBJ2-7	TRBD1	TGTGCTAGTGGTTTGGTACCGGGGGACAGGTCCTACGAGCAGTACTTC	CASGLVPGDRSYEQYF
.	TRBV7-9	TRBJ2-1	.	TGTGCCAGCAGCTTCCTTCGTAATGAGCAGTTCTTC	CASSFLRNEQFF
.	TRBV9	TRBJ2-7	.	TGTGCCAGCAGTGAGGACGCAGGACCCGACTCCTACGAGCAGTACTTC	CASSEDAGPDSYEQYF
.	TRBV18	TRBJ2-1	TRBD2	TGTGCCAGCTCACCAGATTCCGGGGGGGCCAGGGATGAGCAGTTCTTC	CASSPDSGGARDEQFF
.	TRBV19	TRBJ1-6	.	TGTGCCAGTAGAGGACGCGGTACTTCACCCCTCCACTTT	CASRGRGTSPLHF
.	TRBV2	TRBJ2-2	TRBD2	TGTGCCAGCAGTCAGGGGGGGGTGCGGGGGGGCTTTTCCGGGGAGCTGTTTTTT	CASSQGGVRGGFSGELFF
.	TRBV2	TRBJ2-2	.	TGTGCCAGCAGGAGCCGCGACACCGGGGAGCTGTTTTTT	CASRSRDTGELFF
.	TRBV21-1	TRBJ2-5	.	TGTGCCAGCAGCAATCGACAGGGCAGAGAGACCCAGTACTTC	CASSNRQGRETQYF
medium-sized	TRBV5-4	TRBJ2-1	.	TGTGCCAGCAGCTTGGAGAGGGGATCGCACAATGAGCAGTTCTTC	CASSLERGSHNEQFF
.	TRBV5-1	TRBJ2-3	.	TGCGCCAGCAGACTCCTTCCAGGGGGGAGTGGCACAGATACGCAGTATTTT	CASRLLPGGSGTDTQYF
.	TRBV27	TRBJ1-4	TRBD1	TGTGCCAGCAGTTTAAACAGGGACAGGGGGGATGTACGAGATGAAAAACTGTTTTTT	CASSLNRDRGDVRDEKLFF
.	TRBV5-1	TRBJ1-1	.	TGCGCCAGCAGCTTTACAGGGAGCGACACTGAAGCTTTCTTT	CASSFTGSDTEAFF
.	TRBV5-1	TRBJ1-2	.	TGCGCCAGCAGCTCTGAACAGGGTCGCGGGTACACCTTC	CASSSEQGRGYTF
.	TRBV11-2	TRBJ1-6	.	TGTGCCAGCAGCTTAGATCAGGTAGAAAGGTCACCCCTCCACTTT	CASSLDQVERSPLHF
.	TRBV5-1	TRBJ1-4	TRBD1	TGCGCCAGCAGCCTGACCGGGACAGGGGTTGAAAAACTGTTTTTT	CASSLTGTGVEKLFF
few	TRBV5-1	TRBJ2-5	.	TGCGCCAGCAGCTTAGAAGGGGTGAGGGAGACCCAGTACTTC	CASSLEGVRETQYF
.	TRBV2	TRBJ2-7	.	TGTGCCAGCAGTGACCTCTCAGGGTTGGACTACGAGCAGTACTTC	CASSDLSGLDYEQYF
few	TRBV10-1	TRBJ1-1	.	TGCGCCTGCCAACTCGGGGCGAACACTGAAGCTTTCTTT	CACQLGANTEAFF
.	TRBV19	TRBJ2-3	.	TGTGCCAGTAGTCGAACAGATACGCAGTATTTT	CASSRTDTQYF
.	TRBV25-1	TRBJ1-6	TRBD1	TGTGCCAGCAGTGAACAAGGGGGCGTCGAAGGTTCACCCCTCCACTTT	CASSEQGGVEGSPLHF
.	TRBV5-4	TRBJ2-7	.	TGTGCCAGCAGCCGTGGGGGGTCTCAGATCGAGCAGTACTTC	CASSRGGSQIEQYF
few	TRBV4-2	TRBJ1-3	.	TGTGCCAGCAGCCAAGACCCGAGCTCTGGAAACACCATATATTTT	CASSQDPSSGNTIYF
.	TRBV6-1	TRBJ1-5	.	TGTGCCAGCAGTGTGGACGGCCGGGTCCTTGGCAATCAGCCCCAGCATTTT	CASSVDGRVLGNQPQHF
.	TRBV23-1	TRBJ2-5	.	TGCGCCAGCAGTATAACCGGGATATTGTACTTC	CASSITGILYF
.	TRBV2	TRBJ1-2	.	TGTGCCAGCACGGGACTTTTGCGGTATGGCTACACCTTC	CASTGLLRYGYTF
.	TRBV6-5	TRBJ1-4	TRBD1	TGTGCCAGCAGTCGGGGGACAGGGAAGGTCGAAAAACTGTTTTTT	CASSRGTGKVEKLFF
.	TRBV5-1	TRBJ2-5	TRBD1	TGCGCCAGCAGCCTTCCCCACGGGACAGCCCAAGAGACCCAGTACTTC	CASSLPHGTAQETQYF
.	TRBV6-1	TRBJ1-4	.	TGTGCCAGCAGGGAAGGCGAAAAACTGTTTTTT	CASREGEKLFF
few	TRBV10-1	TRBJ1-5	.	TGCGCCAGCATACCGGGGGGGGACCAGCCCCAGCATTTT	CASIPGGDQPQHF